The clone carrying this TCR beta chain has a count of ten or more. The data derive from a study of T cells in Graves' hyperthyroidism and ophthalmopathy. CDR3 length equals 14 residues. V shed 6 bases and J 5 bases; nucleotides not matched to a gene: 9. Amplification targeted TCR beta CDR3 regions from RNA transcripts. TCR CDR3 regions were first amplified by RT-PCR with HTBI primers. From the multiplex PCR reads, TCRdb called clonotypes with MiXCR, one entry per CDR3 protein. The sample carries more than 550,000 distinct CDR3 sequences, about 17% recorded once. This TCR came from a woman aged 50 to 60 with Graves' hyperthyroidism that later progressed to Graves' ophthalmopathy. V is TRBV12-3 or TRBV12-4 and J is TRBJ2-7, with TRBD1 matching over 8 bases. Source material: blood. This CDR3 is CASSSKDRDHEQYF. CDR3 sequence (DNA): TGTGCCAGCAGCTCGAAGGACAGGGACCACGAGCAGTACTTC.